Each of the 14 T cell receptor beta chains below was sequenced from the same sample in a study of T cells in Graves' hyperthyroidism and ophthalmopathy. TCR beta CDR3 regions were amplified from RNA transcripts. HTBI primers were the set used in a first-round RT-PCR of the TCR CDR3. Via MiXCR, TCRdb re-called the multiplex PCR reads, giving one row per CDR3 protein. The table lists roughly 500,000 distinct CDR3 sequences, approximately 13% of them singletons. Sequenced: blood. Receptor source: a woman under 40 with Graves' hyperthyroidism that later progressed to Graves' ophthalmopathy.

This clonotype has ten or more counts. The chain recombines TRBV24-1 with TRBJ1-5; 8 bases line up with TRBD1. J gave up 1 base and V 7 bases, and 2 bases lay outside the gene matches. The CDR3 runs 14 residues. Germline lookup yields CDR1 KGHDR and CDR2 SFDVKD. This CDR3 is CATSRGPSNQPQHF. CDR3 DNA sequence: TGTGCCACCAGCAGGGGGCCAAGCAATCAGCCCCAGCATTTT.

This sequence joins TRBV6-6 and TRBJ2-7; 7 bases fit TRBD2. V lost 0 bases and J lost 7; bases outside the gene matches: 12. The CDR3 runs 16 residues. CDR1 is MNHNY and CDR2 is SVGAGI in the germline V gene (reference sequence). The CDR3 loop is CASSYSGGSAMSEQYF. CDR3 DNA sequence: TGTGCCAGCAGTTACTCTGGCGGGAGCGCCATGAGTGAGCAGTACTTC.

This clonotype was counted many times. The rearrangement links TRBV27 to TRBJ1-6; D remains unclear. The germline gives CDR1 MNHEY, CDR2 SMNVEV (reference sequence). Trimming took off 8 bases at V and 5 bases at J, with 10 bases between the two ends. The CDR3 runs 13 residues. This chain's CDR3 is CASRTRHNSPLHF. In DNA form, the CDR3 reads TGTGCCAGCCGGACGAGGCATAATTCACCCCTCCACTTT.

This clonotype was found a few times. The chain is built from TRBV27 and TRBJ2-4, with D possibly TRBD2 on 5 matching bases. Germline V gives CDR1 MNHEY, CDR2 SMNVEV (reference sequence). The CDR3 runs 16 residues. The CDR3 bases are TGTTCCAAGCCCGGGTTCCGGGGAATCATAAAAAACATTCAGTACTTC. Translated, it gives CSKPGFRGIIKNIQYF.

This clonotype appeared many times. The chain employs TRBV6-2 or TRBV6-3 and TRBJ2-7; D remains ambiguous. Trimming removed 0 bases from V and 7 bases from J, with 13 bases in between. Germline CDR1 and CDR2: MNHEY and SVGEGT. The CDR3 is made up of 14 amino acids. CDR3 nucleotide sequence: TGTGCCAGCAGTTACTCGACTTACTCTGGGGAGCAGTACTTC. Translated, it gives CASSYSTYSGEQYF.

The chain uses TRBV2 and TRBJ2-1, with 9 bases aligning to TRBD2. The CDR3 contains 16 residues. CDR1 is SNHLY, CDR2 FYNNEI, per germline. V shed 6 bases and J 5 bases; nucleotides not matched to a gene: 11. The CDR3, as DNA: TGTGCCAGCAGCGATAGCGGGGGTCAACCTAACAATGAGCAGTTCTTC. This encodes CASSDSGGQPNNEQFF.

This clonotype occurred many times. The chain carries TRBV12-3 or TRBV12-4 and TRBJ2-7; 11 nucleotides match TRBD1. The CDR3 covers 15 residues. With V trimmed by 5 bases and J by 2 bases, 5 bases remained unmatched. For the CDR3, the DNA is TGTGCCAGCAGTCCTGGGACAGGGGGGGCCTACGAGCAGTACTTC. It codes for CASSPGTGGAYEQYF.

V and J are TRBV24-1 and TRBJ1-1, with D possibly TRBD1 on 5 matching bases. Germline V CDR1 and CDR2: KGHDR, SFDVKD. V was pared by 5 bases and J by 4 bases, with 10 bases between. This CDR3 spans 13 amino acids. The CDR3 sequence is CATSGAGVTEAFF. CDR3 DNA: TGTGCCACCAGTGGTGCGGGGGTCACTGAAGCTTTCTTT.

This clonotype was seen many times. The gene calls are TRBV5-5 and TRBJ2-1; D might be TRBD2 (6 bases). CDR1 SGHKS and CDR2 YYEKEE come from the germline V gene (reference sequence). V was shortened by 0 bases and J by 10 bases, with 17 bases between the two germline ends. The CDR3 sequence is 15 residues long. The CDR3 spells CASSLVGEVREEQFF. CDR3 DNA: TGTGCCAGCAGCTTGGTCGGGGAGGTACGGGAAGAGCAGTTCTTC.

There are many counts of this clonotype. The chain couples TRBV28 to TRBJ2-3, with D unresolved. Trimming pared 2 bases from V and 0 bases from J, leaving 3 bases between. Germline assignment: CDR1 MDHEN and CDR2 SYDVKM. The length of the CDR3 is 13 residues. CDR3 amino acids: CASSLSSTDTQYF. The CDR3 nucleotides read TGTGCCAGCAGTTTAAGTAGCACAGATACGCAGTATTTT.

This clonotype was seen only a few times. CDR3 sequence (DNA): TGTGCCAGCAGGGGGACAGGGTTTGTATACATTCAGTACTTC. Amino acids: CASRGTGFVYIQYF. The rearrangement links TRBV28 to TRBJ2-4, with 9 bases aligning to TRBD1. The ends lost 6 bases at V and 8 bases at J; junction bases unmatched: 8. CDR1 and CDR2 (germline): MDHEN, SYDVKM. The CDR3 covers 14 residues.

The V gene is TRBV20-1, the J gene TRBJ2-1; tentative D call: TRBD2 (5 bases). Looked up from germline, CDR1 is DFQATT and CDR2 is SNEGSKA (reference sequence). This CDR3 contains 18 residues. The V gene lost 0 bases and the J gene lost 2 bases, with 20 bases spanning the gap. The CDR3 bases are TGCAGTGCTAGAGATGAAAAGGTTGGAAGCGGTCCCTACAATGAGCAGTTCTTC. It is translated as CSARDEKVGSGPYNEQFF.

This clonotype was detected only a few times. The rearrangement uses TRBV6-1 and TRBJ1-5, with D possibly matching TRBD1 (5 bases). The CDR3 has 16 amino acids. The V gene's germline CDR1 is MNHNS and CDR2 SASEGT. V was pared by 7 bases and J by 0 bases, with 16 bases between. As DNA, the CDR3 is TGTGCCAGCACTCCGGTGGGGGTAGATAGCAATCAGCCCCAGCATTTT. Protein: CASTPVGVDSNQPQHF.

This clonotype showed up many times. The J gene is TRBJ1-1, the V gene TRBV30; no firm D call. The CDR3 has 13 amino acids. Trimming took 4 bases from V and 3 from J, leaving 12 bases between them. CDR1 is GTSNPN, CDR2 SVGIG, per germline (reference sequence). The CDR3 nucleotides read TGTGCCTGGACCCCCCAGGAGGACACTGAAGCTTTCTTT. This encodes CAWTPQEDTEAFF.